The source of this T cell receptor (beta chain) is a study of blood T cells in healthy people across ages (dated by TCRdb to between 2014 and 2017). Background on the whole study: In model experiments, template switching captured roughly one uniquely barcoded TCR beta cDNA molecule for every two T cells. Using deep sequencing normalized with unique cDNA molecular identifiers, the study measured how TCR beta repertoire diversity changes with age. Donors were grouped into four age groups: young (average 16 years), middle-aged (around 39), aged (around 60) and long-lived (about 90). To avoid experimental bias, donors of different ages were randomly spread across the sequencing lanes. Using the same blood draw, the study looked at two additional independent replicas of 1 million unique cDNA reads for two donors, one aged 18 to 29 and the other aged 80 or older.

The CDR3 runs 15 amino acids, cysteine and phenylalanine included. Of the read, only the CDR3 DNA is kept; its 45 bases are in frame from base 1. Via the germline V gene, CDR1 is SGHTA and CDR2 FQGNSA. Details on this clonotype: Its antigen specificity is not known. It has no much larger one-base neighbor in the sample; base qualities were not kept.

What the authors observed across the whole study: Estimates of total diversity based on one million sequenced T cells were regarded as lower bounds and as underestimates. Observed TCR beta diversity per million T cells fell roughly linearly with age, and a significant reduction was already apparent by age around 40. Compared with the aged group, the long-lived group had more naive CD4+ T cells, fewer expanded clones and increased TCR diversity, a pattern suggesting age selection. Because the CMV infection status of the donors was unknown, age-related changes in expanded clonotypes may potentially have been confounded. Because profiling used bulk unsorted PBMCs, naive and antigen-experienced compartments could not be compared conclusively. The percentage of naive T cells measured by flow cytometry correlated strongly with observed TCR beta diversity.

The library was obtained by 5' RACE. The sample was run on an Illumina HiSeq 2500. The second PCR ran for roughly 7 to 11 cycles and used a J-beta primer mix along with a sample-barcoded 5' primer. Each TCR beta cDNA molecule received a unique molecular identifier from a template-switch 5' adaptor carrying 12 random nucleotides. Each sample yielded at least 2.5 million CDR3-containing paired-end reads. First-strand cDNA synthesis was performed from all RNA using the Mint cDNA synthesis kit, with priming by a TRBC-specific oligonucleotide. Following uracil-DNA glycosylase treatment, a first 18-cycle PCR with universal primers M1SS and BC2_uni_R was performed on all cDNA. Regarding the original processing steps: Each sample was normalized by randomly selecting 1 million high-quality reads, each carrying a distinct molecular identifier. Instead of being binned into consensus sequences, reads that shared molecular identifiers were thrown out. CDR3 identification, clonotype clustering and error correction used MiTCR with a Q25 quality threshold and the strictest error-elimination algorithm. A nonparametric unseen species model with Euler transformation was used to estimate a lower bound on total TCR beta diversity. TCRdb took the public reads, trimmed them with fastp at Q25, ran MiXCR for clone calling and kept in-frame beta chains. Entries are consolidated by CDR3 protein sequence, retaining the most common genes and DNA. TCRdb, not the authors, supplied the V and J calls. Present in this sample are 350,000 to 450,000 distinct CDR3 sequences, 52% of which were seen just once. Together, the top ten hold around 49% of the sample.

Donors were 39 systemically healthy Caucasian individuals from Russia aged roughly 6 to 90 years. Around 10 milliliters of peripheral blood were collected from each donor into EDTA-treated Vacutainer tubes. PBMCs were isolated by Ficoll-Paque density-gradient centrifugation, with at least 6 million obtained per sample. Total RNA, at least 6 micrograms per sample, was extracted from PBMCs with Trizol reagent. The percentages of naive CD45RAhigh/CD27high T cells were determined by flow cytometry on a PBMC aliquot from every donor. This clonotype was obtained from a man aged 60 to 69 in good health. The sequence joins TRBV7-2 to TRBJ2-1; 9 central bases correspond to TRBD1. The better agreement between TRBJ2-7 and the DNA end casts doubt on the J call. The sequencing sample was made of blood. Here is the DNA: TGTGCCAGCAGCATTAACAGGGGGCCGGGGAATGAGCAGTACTTC. Its coded protein is CASSINRGPGNEQYF.